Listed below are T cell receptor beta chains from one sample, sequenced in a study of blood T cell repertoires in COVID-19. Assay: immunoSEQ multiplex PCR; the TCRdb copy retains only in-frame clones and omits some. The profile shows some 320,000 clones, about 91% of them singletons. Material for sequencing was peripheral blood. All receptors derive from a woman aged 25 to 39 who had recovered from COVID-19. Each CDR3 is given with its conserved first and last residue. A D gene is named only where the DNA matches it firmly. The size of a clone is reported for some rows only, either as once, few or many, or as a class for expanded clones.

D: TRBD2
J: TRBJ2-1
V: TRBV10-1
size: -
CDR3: CASSALAGESSYNEQFF
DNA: TGCGCCAGCAGTGCGCTAGCGGGGGAAAGCTCCTACAATGAGCAGTTCTTC

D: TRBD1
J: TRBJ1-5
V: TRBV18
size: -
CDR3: CASSPTGTSNQPQHF
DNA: TGTGCCAGCTCCCCGACAGGGACTAGCAATCAGCCCCAGCATTTT

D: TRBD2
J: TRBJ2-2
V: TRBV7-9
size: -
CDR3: CASSISTSGNTGELFF
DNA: TGTGCCAGCAGCATATCGACTAGCGGAAACACCGGGGAGCTGTTTTTT

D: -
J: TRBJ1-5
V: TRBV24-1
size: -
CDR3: CATRRVNRPNQPQHF
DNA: TGTGCCACCAGGAGGGTCAACCGACCGAATCAGCCCCAGCATTTT

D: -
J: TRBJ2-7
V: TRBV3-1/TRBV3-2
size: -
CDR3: CASSQANGVRYEQYF
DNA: TGTGCCAGCAGCCAAGCCAACGGAGTTCGGTACGAGCAGTACTTC

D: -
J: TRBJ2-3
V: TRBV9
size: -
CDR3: CASSFTGTNTDTQYF
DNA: TGTGCCAGCAGCTTCACCGGGACAAACACAGATACGCAGTATTTT

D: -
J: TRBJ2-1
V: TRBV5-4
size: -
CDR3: CASSLTGSSYNEQFF
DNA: TGTGCCAGCAGCTTGACGGGTTCGTCCTACAATGAGCAGTTCTTC

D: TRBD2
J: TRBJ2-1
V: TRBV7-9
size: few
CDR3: CASSLGLAGDTYNEQFF
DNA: TGTGCCAGCAGCTTGGGACTAGCGGGGGATACCTACAATGAGCAGTTCTTC

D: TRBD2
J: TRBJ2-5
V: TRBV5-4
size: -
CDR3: CASSLVLAGQETQYF
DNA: TGTGCCAGCAGCTTGGTCCTAGCGGGGCAGGAGACCCAGTACTTC

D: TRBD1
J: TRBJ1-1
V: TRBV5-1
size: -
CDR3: CASSFQGDTEAFF
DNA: TGCGCCAGCAGCTTCCAGGGGGACACTGAAGCTTTCTTT

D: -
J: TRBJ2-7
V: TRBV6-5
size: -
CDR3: CASRENYEQYF
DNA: TGTGCCAGCAGGGAGAATTACGAGCAGTACTTC

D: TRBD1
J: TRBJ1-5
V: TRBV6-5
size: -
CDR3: CASSFRQGFSPQHF
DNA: TGTGCCAGCAGTTTCCGACAGGGGTTCTCGCCCCAGCATTTT

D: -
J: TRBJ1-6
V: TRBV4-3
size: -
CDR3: CASSQESGASNSPLHF
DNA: TGCGCCAGCAGCCAAGAGTCAGGTGCATCTAATTCACCCCTCCACTTT

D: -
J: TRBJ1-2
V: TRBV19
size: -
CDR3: CASSIVFGGYGYTF
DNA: TGTGCCAGTAGTATAGTGTTTGGCGGCTATGGCTACACCTTC

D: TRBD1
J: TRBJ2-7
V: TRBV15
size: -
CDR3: CATSRDRGQDEQYF
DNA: TGTGCCACCAGCAGGGACAGGGGGCAGGACGAGCAGTACTTC

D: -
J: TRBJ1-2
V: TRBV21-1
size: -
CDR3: CASRLVQESYGYTF
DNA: TGTGCCAGCAGATTAGTACAGGAGAGCTATGGCTACACCTTC

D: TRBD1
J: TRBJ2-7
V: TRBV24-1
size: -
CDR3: CATSDPSSGTGVYEQYF
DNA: TGTGCCACCAGTGATCCTTCATCGGGGACAGGGGTCTACGAGCAGTACTTC